This T cell receptor beta chain comes out of a study of T cells in Graves' hyperthyroidism and ophthalmopathy. Whole-study results and caveats: Prediction of ophthalmopathy progression came a median around 6.1 months pre-onset. Blood shared most expanded thyroid clonotypes above 0.001.

Germline lookup yields CDR1 SGHRS and CDR2 YFSETQ. V was cut by 4 bases and J by 3 bases, with 10 bases left in between. This CDR3 comprises 13 residues. About this clonotype itself: Its specificity is unknown.

Amplification targeted TCR beta CDR3 regions from RNA transcripts. HTBI primers were employed in a first-round RT-PCR of the TCR CDR3. TCRdb redid the calling of the multiplex PCR reads with MiXCR, one entry per CDR3 protein. The table has 300,000 or so distinct CDR3 sequences, 15% to 20% seen once. Participants, patients aged 18 to 65, had newly diagnosed hyperthyroidism with a duration under 2 months. Exclusion criteria comprised uncontrolled infection, other autoimmune disease, pregnancy or lactation. The chain couples TRBV5-1 to TRBJ1-2; D ambiguous. The sequenced material came from blood. The clonotype originates from a man aged 25 to 45 with Graves' hyperthyroidism. This CDR3 is CASSRGAHYGYTF. The DNA for the CDR3 is TGCGCCAGCAGCCGGGGAGCTCACTATGGCTACACCTTC.